This T cell receptor beta chain was identified in a study of T cell changes during pregnancy in multiple sclerosis. The ends lost 5 bases at V and 6 bases at J; junction bases unmatched: 12. Germline values: CDR1 LGHNA, CDR2 YSLEER. The CDR3 covers 16 residues. TCRdb's table, derived via immunoSEQ multiplex PCR, lists solely in-frame clones and lacks some. The table lists about 36,000 clones, approximately 90% of them singletons. This receptor was obtained from a female donor with multiple sclerosis, enrolled in a pregnancy study. The chain links TRBV4-3 to TRBJ1-4; 7 bases align to TRBD1. The sequencing used CD4+ T cells from peripheral blood mononuclear cells, collected after pregnancy. CDR3 protein: CASSSKNLGTDEKLFF. The CDR3 coding sequence is TGCGCCAGCAGCTCAAAAAATCTAGGGACAGATGAAAAACTGTTTTTT.